Presented here are 7 T cell receptor beta chains from one specimen sequenced in a study of spatial heterogeneity in lung cancer. The time point was: blood at routine non-recurrence follow-up after resection. A single record per CDR3 protein comes from TCRdb applying MiXCR to the 5' RACE reads. The table lists 85,000 to 100,000 distinct CDR3 sequences, roughly 19% of them singletons. The starting material was PBMCs, obtained at follow-up. These receptors all come from a male donor with early-stage non-small cell lung cancer.

V is TRBV3-1 and J is TRBJ2-2; a possible D gene is TRBD2 (5 bases). CDR1 is LGHDT and CDR2 is YNNKEL in the germline V gene (reference sequence). V was cut by 3 bases and J by 7 bases, with 9 bases left in between. CDR3 length: 13 amino acids. The CDR3 DNA follows: TGTGCCAGCAGCCAGGGTGGAGGCGGGGAGCTGTTTTTT. This encodes CASSQGGGGELFF. The full variable domain, rest sourced from reference TRBV3-1 and TRBJ2-2, is DTAVSQTPKYLVTQMGNDKSIKCEQNLGHDTMYWYKQDSKKFLKIMFSYNNKELIINETVPNRFSPKSPDKAHLNLHINSLELGDSAVYFCASSQGGGGELFFGEGSRLTVL.

This chain links TRBV7-9 with TRBJ1-1, with 7 bases aligning to TRBD1. Germline assignment: CDR1 SEHNR and CDR2 FQNEAQ (reference sequence). V lost 5 bases and J lost 6; bases outside the gene matches: 9. The CDR3 length is 14 residues. The CDR3, as DNA: TGTGCCAGCAGCGAACGGGACAGCTCCCCTGAAGCTTTCTTT. Residues: CASSERDSSPEAFF.

This clonotype was counted between two and nine times. DNA of the CDR3: TGTGCCAGCAGCGAAAACACTGAAGCTTTCTTT. Translation gives CASSENTEAFF. The rearrangement uses TRBV7-9 and TRBJ1-1; D remains unclear. Germline CDR1 reads SEHNR; CDR2 reads FQNEAQ (reference sequence). V lost 5 bases and J 2 bases, leaving 3 bases between the germline ends. The CDR3 is 11 residues long.

This clonotype appeared many times. The chain uses TRBV18 and TRBJ1-1; no definite D call. Germline V gene lookup returns CDR1 KGHSH and CDR2 LQKENI. The germline V and J ends were trimmed by 2 bases and 4 bases, with 8 bases remaining between them. The CDR3 contains 13 residues. The CDR3 DNA sequence: TGTGCCAGCTCACCAGACGTATTCACTGAAGCTTTCTTT. This sequence encodes CASSPDVFTEAFF.

The chain has TRBV27 and TRBJ2-7; D may be TRBD2 (6 bases). V lost 5 bases, J lost 2 bases, and 16 bases lay in between. Germline CDR1 and CDR2: MNHEY and SMNVEV (reference sequence). CDR3 length equals 15 residues. CDR3 region: CASSIRREPTYEQYF. CDR3 in DNA: TGTGCCAGCAGTATCCGGAGGGAGCCAACCTACGAGCAGTACTTC.

This chain links TRBV7-3 with TRBJ2-7; a weak D match, TRBD2 (5 bases). CDR1 SGHTA and CDR2 FQGTGA come from the germline V gene. This CDR3 has 12 residues. V dropped 5 bases and J dropped 7 bases, with 12 bases sitting between them. The CDR3 protein is CASSRGGGEQYF. The CDR3 DNA follows: TGTGCCAGCAGCCGAGGTGGAGGAGAGCAGTACTTC.

This rearrangement joins TRBV2 to TRBJ2-1; D uncertain. CDR1 SNHLY and CDR2 FYNNEI come from the germline V gene. Trimming removed 3 bases from V and 9 bases from J, with 18 bases in between. CDR3 size: 15 residues. The CDR3 here is CASSDETLIWGEQFF. The DNA for the CDR3 is TGTGCCAGCAGTGACGAGACCCTCATATGGGGTGAGCAGTTCTTC. The whole variable domain, filled in from reference TRBV2 and TRBJ2-1, reads EPEVTQTPSHQVTQMGQEVILRCVPISNHLYFYWYRQILGQKVEFLVSFYNNEISEKSEIFDDQFSVERPDGSNFTLKIRSTKLEDSAMYFCASSDETLIWGEQFFGPGTRLTVL.